This TCR beta chain derives from a study of CD8+ T cells in alopecia areata. In the study overall: Tofacitinib was given for 6 to 18 months, then stopped for 6 months.

With respect to this clone: Its antigen is currently unknown.

Overall study findings and caveats: Scalp sample data also include resident alphabeta T cells from normal skin. The study found higher clonality in lesional than normal scalp, especially in alopecia totalis/universalis.

Sequencing templates came from extracted RNA that was reverse transcribed into cDNA. The assay was immunoSEQ multiplex PCR, and TCRdb's table has in-frame clones only and misses some. The table has about 150,000 clones, around 55% seen once. The sorting of PBMCs gave CD4+ and CD8+ T cells. The material was CD8+ T cells sorted from blood, obtained at week 0. This clonotype originated in a human donor with alopecia areata.

The CDR3: CSSPYRVHSNQPQHF. In DNA, the CDR3 is TGCAGCTCCCCATACAGGGTTCATAGCAATCAGCCCCAGCATTTT. The chain is built from TRBV29-1 and TRBJ1-5; D is perhaps TRBD1 (6 bases). Germline CDR1 reads SQVTM; CDR2 reads ANQGSEA. Deletions cut 8 bases from V and 0 bases from J, with 17 bases between. The CDR3 has 15 amino acids.